This TCR beta chain was observed in a study of T cell responses to AZD1222 COVID-19 vaccine. Clones were read by immunoSEQ multiplex PCR, and TCRdb kept only the in-frame ones, dropping some. Of some 90,000 clones in the sample, 88% were seen once. Trimming removed 11 bases at V and 7 bases at J, with 27 bases between. Germline CDR1 and CDR2: SGHTA and FQGNSA. The CDR3 runs 15 residues. Material: peripheral blood, obtained on day 0 of AZD1222 vaccination. This sequence joins TRBV7-2 and TRBJ2-7; a weak D match, TRBD2 (5 bases). This clonotype was obtained from an adult in good health. This chain's CDR3 is CAASRGRLWMGEQYF. CDR3 in DNA: TGTGCCGCCTCCCGAGGGCGCCTATGGATGGGGGAGCAGTACTTC.